Sequencing of this T cell receptor (beta chain) was carried out in a study of PD-L1 blockade in urothelial cancer. Overall study context: Male sex and bladder-origin urothelial cancer were recorded for about 85% of the roughly 30 patients. Among blood samples, the median T cell count was some 140,000.

The V segment lost 3 bases and the J segment 2 bases; nucleotides outside the gene matches: 4. CDR1 is SGHNT, CDR2 YENEEA, per germline. The CDR3 runs to 15 residues. Assay used: immunoSEQ multiplex PCR; TCRdb lists only in-frame clones, some missing. This table holds about 43,000 clones, around 84% found once. The time point here: pretreatment peripheral blood. Locally advanced or metastatic urothelial carcinoma was diagnosed in the patients. The source material was PBMCs, sampled around atezolizumab (anti-PD-L1) treatment. V gene TRBV11-3 combines with J gene TRBJ2-3, with TRBD1 matching over 8 bases. This TCR derives from a man aged 60 to 75 with urothelial cancer. CDR3 DNA: TGTGCCAGCAGCTTTGACAGGGGACCCACAGATACGCAGTATTTT. As protein: CASSFDRGPTDTQYF. The full variable domain, completed using reference TRBV11-3 and TRBJ2-3, is EAGVVQSPRYKIIEKKQPVAFWCNPISGHNTLYWYLQNLGQGPELLIRYENEEAVDDSQLPKDRFSAERLKGVDSTLKIQPAELGDSAVYLCASSFDRGPTDTQYFGPGTRLTVL.